This TCR beta chain was recorded in a study of CD8 T cells in ankylosing spondylitis. Study-level points and caveats: Ankylosing spondylitis blood seemed to carry a telltale TCR beta motif made of under ten highly homologous variants.

This clonotype was counted between two and nine times. Its specificity is unknown. TCRdb used MiXCR to reprocess the 5' RACE reads, holding one entry per CDR3 protein. Of approximately 300,000 distinct CDR3 sequences listed, less than 10% are singletons. Trimming removed 7 bases from V and 2 bases from J, with 13 bases in between. In germline, CDR1 is DFQATT, CDR2 SNEGSKA (reference sequence). This CDR3 is 13 amino acids long. V is TRBV20-1 and J is TRBJ2-3, with D possibly TRBD2 on 6 matching bases. Sequenced input: blood, either unsorted or a sorted T cell fraction (not recorded which). The sequence derives from a male donor with ankylosing spondylitis. As DNA, the CDR3 is TGCAGTGAACGGGGGACTTTCACAGATACGCAGTATTTT. It codes for CSERGTFTDTQYF.